The clone carrying this T cell receptor (beta chain) was detected a few times. What it recognizes is unknown. Incorporated into the TCR beta cDNA libraries were unique molecular identifiers, which served to reduce PCR and sequencing biases. Each CDR3 protein is one row after TCRdb ran MiXCR on the PCR reads. The sample gives hundreds of thousands of distinct CDR3 sequences, roughly 30% of which show up once; approximately 0.6% is in the top ten. This sample stems from a study of post-analysis software for immune sequencing data. Study-level information: Secondary progressive, relapsing-remitting and progressive-relapsing multiple sclerosis were among the included disease courses. Study-level results: Pronounced co-clustering by F measure was evident among identically batched samples. The study found significantly lower normalized Chao1 diversity in multiple sclerosis patients than in controls.

The sequencing sample was made of blood. This clonotype was sampled from a girl aged 10 to 17 with multiple sclerosis.

CDR3 sequence (DNA): TGCGCCAGCATGGAGGGGTCGGCTAACTATGGCTACACCTTC. This translates into CASMEGSANYGYTF. V gene TRBV5-1 combines with J gene TRBJ1-2, with a weak D call TRBD1 (5 bases). V lost 6 bases to trimming and J lost 0 bases, with 12 bases between them. Germline CDR1 SGHRS, CDR2 YFSETQ. The CDR3 loop spans 14 amino acids.